The 20 T cell receptor beta chains given below trace back to one sample, sequenced in a study of cytomegalovirus exposure and HLA in healthy donors. The data were produced by immunoSEQ multiplex PCR, yet TCRdb's version contains in-frame clones alone and is incomplete. The sample carries 100,000 to 150,000 clones, 90% to 95% recorded once. What was sequenced was PBMCs. These receptors all stem from a woman between 18 and 29 years old in good health and CMV-seronegative.

As DNA, the CDR3 is TGTGCCAGCAGCTTGGGGGGGCCTTCCTACGAGCAGTACTTC. The encoded protein is CASSLGGPSYEQYF. The chain combines TRBV5-4 with TRBJ2-7; a weak D match, TRBD1 (6 bases). The length of the CDR3 is 14 residues. V dropped 0 bases and J dropped 1 base, with 8 bases sitting between them. Germline V CDR1 and CDR2: SGHNT, YYREEE (reference sequence). The variable domain in full, completed from reference TRBV5-4 and TRBJ2-7, reads ETGVTQSPTHLIKTRGQQVTLRCSSQSGHNTVSWYQQALGQGPQFIFQYYREEENGRGNFPPRFSGLQFPNYSSELNVNALELDDSALYLCASSLGGPSYEQYFGPGTRLTVT.

This chain uses TRBV19 with TRBJ2-7; D is possibly TRBD2 (6 bases). Germline V CDR1 and CDR2: LNHDA, SQIVND (reference sequence). Trimming left V 5 bases short and J 5 bases short, with 13 bases between. The CDR3 is 13 amino acids. CDR3 nucleotides: TGTGCCAGTAGTGTGGGACTGAGGAACGAGCAGTACTTC. Its protein is CASSVGLRNEQYF.

The chain uses TRBV30 and TRBJ1-2; unclear D gene. V lost 1 base and J 8 bases, leaving 8 bases between the germline ends. Per the germline V gene, CDR1 is GTSNPN and CDR2 is SVGIG (reference sequence). This CDR3 region has 11 residues. Written as DNA, the CDR3 is TGTGCCTGGAGTGCCCCCCCAGGCTACACCTTC. Translated, it gives CAWSAPPGYTF.

The chain joins TRBV2 to TRBJ2-7, with TRBD1 matching over 8 bases. V trimming: 10 bases; J trimming: 3 bases; junction bases outside the gene matches: 11. The CDR3 covers 14 residues. In germline, CDR1 is SNHLY, CDR2 FYNNEI. DNA of the CDR3: TGTGCCACTTCCTCAGGACAGGGTCTCTACGAGCAGTACTTC. It specifies CATSSGQGLYEQYF.

The chain employs TRBV30 and TRBJ2-7; TRBD2 matches at 9 bases. The germline V gene has CDR1 GTSNPN and CDR2 SVGIG (reference sequence). The CDR3 loop spans 17 amino acids. The V and J ends lost 1 base and 5 bases, in that order; junction bases with no gene match: 15. CDR3 protein: CAWSGNPGLAFQDEQYF. DNA for the CDR3: TGTGCCTGGAGTGGTAACCCGGGACTAGCATTTCAGGACGAGCAGTACTTC.

V usage is TRBV6-6 and J usage is TRBJ2-7; 7 bases fit TRBD1. From germline, CDR1 is MNHNY and CDR2 SVGAGI (reference sequence). This CDR3 is built from 14 residues. Losses at the gene ends were 5 bases for V and 0 bases for J; bases not matched to a gene: 4. In nucleotides, the CDR3 is TGTGCCAGCAGTCCTGGACAGGCCTCCTACGAGCAGTACTTC. It specifies CASSPGQASYEQYF.

This chain links TRBV29-1 with TRBJ2-7; maybe TRBD1 (5 bases). V gave up 7 bases and J gave up 4 bases, with 17 bases separating them. Germline CDR1 and CDR2: SQVTM and ANQGSEA. The CDR3 sequence is 13 residues long. In nucleotides, the CDR3 is TGCAGCGACACACCCGCAGGGTCGTACGAGCAGTACTTC. Residues: CSDTPAGSYEQYF.

V and J are TRBV7-6 and TRBJ2-4, with D possibly matching TRBD2 (5 bases). Germline-derived CDR1 and CDR2 are SGHVS and FNYEAQ. The germline V and J ends were trimmed by 1 base and 0 bases, with 16 bases remaining between them. The length of the CDR3 is 18 residues. The CDR3 DNA follows: TGTGCCAGCAGCTTAGACCCCCCCGTCGGGGTAGCCAAAAACATTCAGTACTTC. Translation: CASSLDPPVGVAKNIQYF.

The chain joins TRBV29-1 to TRBJ1-1; D not resolved. V lost 4 bases and J 6 bases, leaving 12 bases between the germline ends. The CDR3 runs 12 residues. Germline V gene lookup returns CDR1 SQVTM and CDR2 ANQGSEA. This CDR3 is CSVAPSFSEAFF. The CDR3 DNA reads TGCAGCGTTGCCCCTTCTTTCTCTGAAGCTTTCTTT.

V is TRBV5-6 and J is TRBJ1-5, with a tentative D call TRBD1 (5 bases). Deletions cut 0 bases from V and 3 bases from J, with 10 bases between. The CDR3 extends over 15 amino acids. The germline gives CDR1 SGHDT, CDR2 YYEEEE. The DNA of the CDR3 is TGTGCCAGCAGCTTGGAAGGGGCTCCCAATCAGCCCCAGCATTTT. Translated, it gives CASSLEGAPNQPQHF.

The chain combines TRBV7-3 with TRBJ2-5; perhaps TRBD2 as D (6 bases). This CDR3 contains 13 residues. Trimming took 3 bases from V and 2 from J, leaving 7 bases between them. Germline loops: CDR1 SGHTA, CDR2 FQGTGA. CDR3 sequence (DNA): TGTGCCAGCAGCTTCGGGGGTCAAGAGACCCAGTACTTC. Translating gives CASSFGGQETQYF.

The chain recombines TRBV6-5 with TRBJ2-2; D possibly corresponds to TRBD2 (7 bases). Trimming cost V 5 bases and J 6 bases, with 16 bases left between them. The CDR3 sequence is 15 residues long. Germline CDR1 is MNHEY and CDR2 is SVGAGI. The CDR3 spells CASSPSGTPPGELFF. CDR3 sequence (DNA): TGTGCCAGCAGTCCAAGCGGGACACCGCCCGGGGAGCTGTTTTTT.

The chain has TRBV6-6 and TRBJ2-7; maybe TRBD1 (6 bases). CDR3 length equals 15 residues. Germline assignment: CDR1 MNHNY and CDR2 SVGAGI (reference sequence). V was pared by 0 bases and J by 6 bases, with 15 bases between. This CDR3 reads CASSYSRGFRGEQYF. CDR3 DNA: TGTGCCAGCAGTTACTCGAGGGGGTTTCGGGGCGAGCAGTACTTC.

This rearrangement joins TRBV9 to TRBJ1-1; D is ambiguous. Between the trimmed V and J ends, which lost 3 bases and 1 base, there was a span of 10 bases. CDR1 and CDR2 from the germline V gene are SGDLS and YYNGEE. The CDR3 spans 14 residues. The CDR3 coding sequence is TGTGCCAGCAGCGCTAGCGTTAGGAACACTGAAGCTTTCTTT. Translation: CASSASVRNTEAFF.

The V and J genes are TRBV11-3 and TRBJ2-7; 7 nucleotides agree with TRBD1. Germline trimming cut 4 bases from V and 6 bases from J; bases unmatched to any gene: 0. Per germline, CDR1 SGHNT and CDR2 YENEEA. The length of the CDR3 is 11 residues. CDR3: CASSSGGEQYF. The CDR3 bases are TGTGCCAGCAGCTCAGGGGGCGAGCAGTACTTC.

There are a few counts of this clone. This rearrangement joins TRBV6-5 to TRBJ1-1; D call uncertain. CDR1 is MNHEY, CDR2 SVGAGI, per germline. V was trimmed by 0 bases and J by 1 base, leaving 12 bases between them. The CDR3 loop spans 16 amino acids. The CDR3 region has the DNA TGTGCCAGCAGTTACTCGATGCGGGTGGGGAACACTGAAGCTTTCTTT. Translated: CASSYSMRVGNTEAFF.

J is TRBJ1-1 and V is TRBV30; D gene ambiguous. Per the germline V gene, CDR1 is GTSNPN and CDR2 is SVGIG (reference sequence). Trimming left V 3 bases short and J 11 bases short, with 19 bases between. The CDR3 spans 13 residues. The CDR3 region is CAWRIGGRGSAFF. In DNA, the CDR3 is TGTGCCTGGAGGATCGGAGGGAGAGGGTCGGCTTTCTTT.

A few counts support this clone. This chain links TRBV27 with TRBJ1-5; D may be TRBD1 (6 bases). With 3 bases removed from V and 5 bases from J, the gap between germline ends came to 14 bases. Germline assignment: CDR1 MNHEY and CDR2 SMNVEV (reference sequence). This CDR3 contains 15 residues. The CDR3 DNA follows: TGTGCCAGCAGTTTCGGGCAGGGGTTTCATCAGCCCCAGCATTTT. This encodes CASSFGQGFHQPQHF.

The chain links TRBV14 to TRBJ1-6, with TRBD1 as a possible D gene (5 bases). Trimming left V 4 bases short and J 1 base short, with 14 bases between. Germline V gene data show CDR1 as SGHDN and CDR2 as FVKESK. The CDR3 totals 17 residues. DNA for the CDR3: TGTGCCAGCAGCCCCGGGACCCGGGGGTCCTATAATTCACCCCTCCACTTT. This codes for CASSPGTRGSYNSPLHF.

V is TRBV5-1 and J is TRBJ1-1; maybe TRBD1 (5 bases). The CDR3 runs 16 residues. Germline assignment: CDR1 SGHRS and CDR2 YFSETQ. Trimming removed 4 bases at V and 3 bases at J, with 19 bases between. CDR3 DNA sequence: TGCGCCAGCAGCCCCTACCGGGAGGGGCGGCACACTGAAGCTTTCTTT. Encoded protein: CASSPYREGRHTEAFF.